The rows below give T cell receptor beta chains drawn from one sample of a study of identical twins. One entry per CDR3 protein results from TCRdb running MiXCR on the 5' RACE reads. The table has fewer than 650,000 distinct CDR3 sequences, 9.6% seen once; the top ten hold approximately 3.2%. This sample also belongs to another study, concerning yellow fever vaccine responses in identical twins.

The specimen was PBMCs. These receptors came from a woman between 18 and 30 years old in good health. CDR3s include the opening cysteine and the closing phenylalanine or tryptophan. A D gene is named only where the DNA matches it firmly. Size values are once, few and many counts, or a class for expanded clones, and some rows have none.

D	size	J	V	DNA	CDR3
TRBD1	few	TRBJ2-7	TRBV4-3	TGCGCCAGCAGCCCACTGCTTGACAGGGCCCTAGAGCAGTACTTC	CASSPLLDRALEQYF
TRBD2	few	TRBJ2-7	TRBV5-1	TGCGCCAGTAAATCTAGCGGCTCCTACGAGCAGTACTTC	CASKSSGSYEQYF
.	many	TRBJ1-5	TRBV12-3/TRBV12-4	TGTGCCAGCAGCCTTAGGGGGGACTGGGGTCAGCCCCAGCATTTT	CASSLRGDWGQPQHF
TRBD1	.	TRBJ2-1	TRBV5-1	TGCGCCAGCAGGACCGGGACAGAGTCCTACAATGAGCAGTTCTTC	CASRTGTESYNEQFF
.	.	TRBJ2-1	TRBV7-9	TGTGCCAGCAGCCCGCCCAAATTGGAGCTCTACAATGAGCAGTTCTTC	CASSPPKLELYNEQFF
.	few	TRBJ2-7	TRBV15	TGTGCCACCAGCAGAGTAGGTCCTAGCTCCTACGAGCAGTACTTC	CATSRVGPSSYEQYF
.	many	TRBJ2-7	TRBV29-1	TGCAGCGTTGAAGAACCAGGCAGCACCTACGAGCAGTACTTC	CSVEEPGSTYEQYF
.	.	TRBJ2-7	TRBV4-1	TGCGCCAGCAGCCAAGGGATTCCCTACGAGCAGTACTTC	CASSQGIPYEQYF
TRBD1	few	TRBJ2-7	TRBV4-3	TGCGCCAGCAGCCCACACGATGACAGGGACCTATACGAGCAGTACTTC	CASSPHDDRDLYEQYF
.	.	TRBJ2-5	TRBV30	TGTGCCTGGAGTGTAAGCGGGACAGCGAAAGAGACCCAGTACTTC	CAWSVSGTAKETQYF
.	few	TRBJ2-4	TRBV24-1	TGTGCCACCAATATTTGCGACTTAGCCAAAAACATTCAGTACTTC	CATNICDLAKNIQYF
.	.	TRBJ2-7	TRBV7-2	TGTGCCAGCAGCCCCTGGACCGGGTACGAGCAGTACTTC	CASSPWTGYEQYF
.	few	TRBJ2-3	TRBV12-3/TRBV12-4	TGTGCCAGCAGTTTATTTTTAGCGGACACAGATACGCAGTATTTT	CASSLFLADTDTQYF
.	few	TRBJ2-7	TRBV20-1	TGCAGTGCTACCACTTCCGGGACGAGTCAGGGCGAGCAGTACTTC	CSATTSGTSQGEQYF
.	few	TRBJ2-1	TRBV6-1	TGTGCCAGCAGGCGCGAAGGGGTAAATGAGCAGTTCTTC	CASRREGVNEQFF
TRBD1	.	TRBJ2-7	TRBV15	TGTGCCACCAACAGACAGGGGGCCAGCAACTACGAGCAGTACTTC	CATNRQGASNYEQYF
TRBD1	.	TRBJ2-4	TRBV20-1	TGCAGTGCCTTAGGACAGGGGGGAAACATTCAGTACTTC	CSALGQGGNIQYF
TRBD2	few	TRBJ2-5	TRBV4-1	TGCGCCAGCAGCCAAGATGGGAGTAGCGGGAGGTACCAAGAGACCCAGTACTTC	CASSQDGSSGRYQETQYF
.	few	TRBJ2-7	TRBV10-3	TGTGCCATCAGTGAGTTGAGATTACCCTACGAGCAGTACTTC	CAISELRLPYEQYF
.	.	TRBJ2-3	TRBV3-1	TGTGCCAGCAGCCCAGCTCGGTCAGATACGCAGTATTTT	CASSPARSDTQYF
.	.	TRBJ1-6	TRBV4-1	TGCGCCAGCAGGGGCCAGGGGCCTAATTCACCCCTCCACTTT	CASRGQGPNSPLHF
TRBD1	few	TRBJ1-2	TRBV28	TGTGCCAGCAGTCCCGGACAGGGGGCAGGCTATGGCTACACCTTC	CASSPGQGAGYGYTF
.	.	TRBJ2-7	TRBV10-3	TGTGCCATCGCCTCGGGGAGCTCCTACGAGCAGTACTTC	CAIASGSSYEQYF
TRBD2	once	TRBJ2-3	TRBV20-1	TGCAGTGCTAGACACCGGGAGGGGTGGGGTACAGATACGCAGTATTTT	CSARHREGWGTDTQYF
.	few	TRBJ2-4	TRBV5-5	TGTGCCAGCAGCCTTATTGAGGGGACCTCCCTATCTAGTTACATTCAGTACTTC	CASSLIEGTSLSSYIQYF
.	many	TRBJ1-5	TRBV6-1	TGTGCCAGCAGGGAACCGGAGGCCAATCAGCCCCAGCATTTT	CASREPEANQPQHF
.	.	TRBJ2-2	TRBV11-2	TGTGCCAGCAGCTTAGCAGGGGAGCTCTTGGGGGATTCGAACACCGGGGAGCTGTTTTTT	CASSLAGELLGDSNTGELFF
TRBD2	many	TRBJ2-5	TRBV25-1	TGTGCCAGCAGTGAAGGACTAGCGGGAGGGAGGAAGACCCAGTACTTC	CASSEGLAGGRKTQYF
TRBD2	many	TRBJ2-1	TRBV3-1	TGTGCCAGCAGCCAAGATGATACTAGCGACGGTGAGCAGTTCTTC	CASSQDDTSDGEQFF
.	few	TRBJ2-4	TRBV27	TGTGCCAGCAGTTTTGCGGGGCTGAGGGCCAAAAACATTCAGTACTTC	CASSFAGLRAKNIQYF
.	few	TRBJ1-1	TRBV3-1	TGTGCCAGCAGCCACGCGGGGAAGAACACTGAAGCTTTCTTT	CASSHAGKNTEAFF
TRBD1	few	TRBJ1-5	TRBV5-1	TGCGCCAGCAGCCTGCGACAGGGGCATCAGCCCCAGCATTTT	CASSLRQGHQPQHF
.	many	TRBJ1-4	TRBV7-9	TGTGCCAGCAGCTTAAGCCCGGGGGTCCCTCTGTTTTTT	CASSLSPGVPLFF
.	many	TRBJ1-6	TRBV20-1	TGCAGTGCCAAGGACGGAGTCTATAATTCACCCCTCCACTTT	CSAKDGVYNSPLHF
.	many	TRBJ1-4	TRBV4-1	TGCGCCAGCAGCCAAGGACAGAGGGAAAAACTGTTTTTT	CASSQGQREKLFF
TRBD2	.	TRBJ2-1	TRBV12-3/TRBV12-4	TGTGCCAGCAGTTTTGGGACTAGACCAAACAATGAGCAGTTCTTC	CASSFGTRPNNEQFF
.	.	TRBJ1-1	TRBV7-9	TGTGCCAGCAGTCCTAGTGGGGCTGCTGAAGCTTTCTTT	CASSPSGAAEAFF
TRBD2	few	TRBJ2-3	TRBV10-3	TGTGCCACGGTAGCGGGAGGGCAAGATACGCAGTATTTT	CATVAGGQDTQYF
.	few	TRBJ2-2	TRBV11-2	TGTGCCAGCAGCTGGTACCAGGCCAGCACCGGGGAGCTGTTTTTT	CASSWYQASTGELFF
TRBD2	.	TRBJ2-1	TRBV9	TGTGCCAGCAGCGTAGTGAGCGGGGGGATCAATGAGCAGTTCTTC	CASSVVSGGINEQFF
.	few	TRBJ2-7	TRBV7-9	TGTGCCAGCAGCCCCCCCTCCCAATCGAACTACGAGCAGTACTTC	CASSPPSQSNYEQYF
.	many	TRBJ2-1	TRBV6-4	TGTGCCAGCAGTGACTCAAGGGTGGATGAGCAGTTCTTC	CASSDSRVDEQFF
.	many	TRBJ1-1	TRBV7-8	TGTGCCAGCAGCATACATGAGTCGAAGGGGACCTTCACTGAAGCTTTCTTT	CASSIHESKGTFTEAFF
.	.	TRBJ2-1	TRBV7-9	TGTGCCACCTCAAGGCCTTCCTACAATGAGCAGTTCTTC	CATSRPSYNEQFF
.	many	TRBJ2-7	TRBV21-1	TGTGCCAGCAGCCCGTTGGCAGGGGGCTACGAGCAGTACTTC	CASSPLAGGYEQYF
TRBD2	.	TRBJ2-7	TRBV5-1	TGCGCCAGCAGCTCACGACTAGCGGGAGGGCGGAACGAGCAGTACTTC	CASSSRLAGGRNEQYF
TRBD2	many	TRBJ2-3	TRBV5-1	TGCGCCAGCAGCCCGGGACTAGCGGGATTGGATACGCAGTATTTT	CASSPGLAGLDTQYF
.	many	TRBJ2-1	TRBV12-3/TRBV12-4	TGTGCCAGCAGTTTGGAGGGGGGGGATGAGCAGTTCTTC	CASSLEGGDEQFF
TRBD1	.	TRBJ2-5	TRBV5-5	TGTGCCAGCAGCTCGTACAGGGGGCGGGATGAGACCCAGTACTTC	CASSSYRGRDETQYF
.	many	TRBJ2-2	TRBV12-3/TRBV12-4	TGTGCCAGCAGTCCACTTGGTGGGAACACCGGGGAGCTGTTTTTT	CASSPLGGNTGELFF
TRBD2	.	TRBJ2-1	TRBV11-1	TGTGCCAGCAGACCCGGGACTAGCGGAGATAGCTCCTACAATGAGCAGTTCTTC	CASRPGTSGDSSYNEQFF
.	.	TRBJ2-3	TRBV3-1	TGTGCCAGCAGCCAGGCTAGACTCACAGATACGCAGTATTTT	CASSQARLTDTQYF
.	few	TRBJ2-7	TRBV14	TGTGCCAGCAGCCAAGGTTGGGGGACCCCCTACGAGCAGTACTTC	CASSQGWGTPYEQYF
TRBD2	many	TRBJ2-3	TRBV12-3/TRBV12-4	TGTGCCAGCAGTACTAGCGGGGCCCGCACAGATACGCAGTATTTT	CASSTSGARTDTQYF
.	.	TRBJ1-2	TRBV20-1	TGCAGTGCGATCCGGGACTCCGTCTATGGCTACACCTTC	CSAIRDSVYGYTF
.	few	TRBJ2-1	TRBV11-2	TGTGCCAGCAGCGTGCGGGGGCCTTCGGCCTACAATGAGCAGTTCTTC	CASSVRGPSAYNEQFF
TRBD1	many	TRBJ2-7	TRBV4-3	TGCGCCAGCAGCCAAGGCCGGACAGGCACCTACGAGCAGTACTTC	CASSQGRTGTYEQYF
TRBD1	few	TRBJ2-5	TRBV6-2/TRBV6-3	TGTGCCAGCAGTGCAGGGGACAGATCACAAGAGACCCAGTACTTC	CASSAGDRSQETQYF
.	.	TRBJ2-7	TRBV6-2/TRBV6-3	TGTGCCAGCAGTTACTGGGCGGGGGAGCAGTACTTC	CASSYWAGEQYF